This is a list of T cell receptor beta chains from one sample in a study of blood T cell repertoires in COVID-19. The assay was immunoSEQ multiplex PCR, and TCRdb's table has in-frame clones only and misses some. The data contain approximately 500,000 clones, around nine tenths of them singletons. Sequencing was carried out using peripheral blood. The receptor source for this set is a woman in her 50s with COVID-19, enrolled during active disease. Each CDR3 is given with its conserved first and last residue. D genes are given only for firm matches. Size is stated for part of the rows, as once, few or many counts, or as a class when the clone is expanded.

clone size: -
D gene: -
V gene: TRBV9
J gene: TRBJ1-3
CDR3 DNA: TGTGCCAGCAGCGTAGCGCGGGAAGGTGGAAACACCATATATTTT
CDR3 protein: CASSVAREGGNTIYF

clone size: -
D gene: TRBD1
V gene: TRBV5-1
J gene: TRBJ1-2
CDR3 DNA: TGCGCCAGCAGCCCCGGGACAGGGGGCTTCTATGGCTACACCTTC
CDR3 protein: CASSPGTGGFYGYTF

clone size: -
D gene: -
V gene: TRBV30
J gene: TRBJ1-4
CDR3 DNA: TGTGCCTGGACGGGGGCAACTAATGAAAAACTGTTTTTT
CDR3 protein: CAWTGATNEKLFF

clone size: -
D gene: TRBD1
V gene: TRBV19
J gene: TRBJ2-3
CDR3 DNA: TGTGCCAGCCGGGACAGGGGAGATACGCAGTATTTT
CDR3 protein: CASRDRGDTQYF

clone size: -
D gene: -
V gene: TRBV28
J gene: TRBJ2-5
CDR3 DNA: TGTGCCAGCAGTTTTAGGGGGACTACCCAAGAGACCCAGTACTTC
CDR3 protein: CASSFRGTTQETQYF

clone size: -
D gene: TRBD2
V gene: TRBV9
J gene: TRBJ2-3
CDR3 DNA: TGTGCCAGCAGCGTAGTTACTAGCGGGGGTTACACAGATACGCAGTATTTT
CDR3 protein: CASSVVTSGGYTDTQYF

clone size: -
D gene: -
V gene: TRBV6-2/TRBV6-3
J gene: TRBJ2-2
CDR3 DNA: TGTGCCAGCAGTTACTCGAGCGTGCAGCTCAACACCGGGGAGCTGTTTTTT
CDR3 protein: CASSYSSVQLNTGELFF

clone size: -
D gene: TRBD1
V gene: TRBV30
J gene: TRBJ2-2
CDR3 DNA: TGTGCCTGGAGGGGCGCGGACAGGGCGAACACCGGGGAGCTGTTTTTT
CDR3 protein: CAWRGADRANTGELFF

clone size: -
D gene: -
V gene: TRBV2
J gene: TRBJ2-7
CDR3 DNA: TGTGCCAGCACCACCGGTATCTGGAGTACAGGGATCGTCGAGCAGTACTTC
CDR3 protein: CASTTGIWSTGIVEQYF

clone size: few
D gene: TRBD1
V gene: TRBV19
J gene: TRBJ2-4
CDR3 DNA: TGTGCCAGTAGTATAAGGACAGGCGCCAAAAACATTCAGTACTTC
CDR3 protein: CASSIRTGAKNIQYF

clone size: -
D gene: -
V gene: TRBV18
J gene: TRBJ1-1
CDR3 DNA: TGTGCCAGCTCGCTTTCCATCCTTGCAGGGGAGAACACTGAAGCTTTCTTT
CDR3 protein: CASSLSILAGENTEAFF

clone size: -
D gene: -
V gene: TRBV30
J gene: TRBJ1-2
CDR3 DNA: TGTGCCTGGAGTGCAAGGGAGTCCCTCCCCTACACCTTC
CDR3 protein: CAWSARESLPYTF

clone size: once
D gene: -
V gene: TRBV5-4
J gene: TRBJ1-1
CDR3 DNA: TGTGCCAGCAGCACCGGGGTCCCGGGACTAAGATGGAACACTGAAGCTTTCTTT
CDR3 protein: CASSTGVPGLRWNTEAFF

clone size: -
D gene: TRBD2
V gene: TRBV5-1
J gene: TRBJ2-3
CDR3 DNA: TGCGCCAGCAGCACCCTCGGGGGGGGATCCACAGATACGCAGTATTTT
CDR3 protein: CASSTLGGGSTDTQYF

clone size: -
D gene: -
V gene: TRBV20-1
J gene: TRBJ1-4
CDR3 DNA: TGCAGTGCTACGAGGCGCGAAAAACTGTTTTTT
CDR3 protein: CSATRREKLFF

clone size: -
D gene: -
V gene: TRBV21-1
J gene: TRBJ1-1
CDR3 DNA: TGTGCCAGCAGCAAGGGGACAGCTCAGGAAAGAGGAATCGCTGAAGCTTTCTTT
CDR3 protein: CASSKGTAQERGIAEAFF

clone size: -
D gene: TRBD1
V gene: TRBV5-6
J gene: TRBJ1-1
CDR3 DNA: TGTGCCAGCAGCTTGGGGGCAGGGGGTGAAGCTTTCTTT
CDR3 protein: CASSLGAGGEAFF

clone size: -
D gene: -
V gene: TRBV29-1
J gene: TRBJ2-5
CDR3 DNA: TGCAGCGTTTCGACTGCGGGCCCGGGAGAGACCCAGTACTTC
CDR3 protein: CSVSTAGPGETQYF

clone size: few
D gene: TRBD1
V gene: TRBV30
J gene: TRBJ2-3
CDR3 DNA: TGTGCCTTGAGGACAGGGGCAGGAGATACGCAGTATTTT
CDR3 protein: CALRTGAGDTQYF

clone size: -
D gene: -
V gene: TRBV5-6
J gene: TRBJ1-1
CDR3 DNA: TGTGCCAGCAGCCCCGGTTGGGGGGTGGGGAACACTGAAGCTTTCTTT
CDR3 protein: CASSPGWGVGNTEAFF

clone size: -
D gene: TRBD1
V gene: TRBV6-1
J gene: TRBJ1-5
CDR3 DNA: TGTGCCAGCAGAGAAAGACAGGGGGCGAGCAATCAGCCCCAGCATTTT
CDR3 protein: CASRERQGASNQPQHF

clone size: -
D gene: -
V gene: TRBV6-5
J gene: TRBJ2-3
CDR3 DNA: TGTGCCAGCAGTTACTCCTCGGGAGCCGGTGGAGATACGCAGTATTTT
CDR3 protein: CASSYSSGAGGDTQYF

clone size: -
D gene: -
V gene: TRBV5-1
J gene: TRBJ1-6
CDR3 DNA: TGCGCCAGCAGCGCACAGGGTAACAATTCACCCCTCCACTTT
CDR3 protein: CASSAQGNNSPLHF

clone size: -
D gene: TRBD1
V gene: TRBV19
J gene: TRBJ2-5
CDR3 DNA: TGTGCCAGTAGTATGATGGGACAGACCCAAGAGACCCAGTACTTC
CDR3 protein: CASSMMGQTQETQYF

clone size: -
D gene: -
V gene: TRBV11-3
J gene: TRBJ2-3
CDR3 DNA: TGTGCCAGCAGCGGTCTAGATAATACGCAGTATTTT
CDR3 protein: CASSGLDNTQYF

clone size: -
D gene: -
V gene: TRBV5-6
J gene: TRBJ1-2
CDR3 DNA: TGTGCCAGCAGCCCCCCTTTCGTGGGGACATGGGGCTACACCTTC
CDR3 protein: CASSPPFVGTWGYTF

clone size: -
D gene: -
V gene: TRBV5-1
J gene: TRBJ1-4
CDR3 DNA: TGCGCCAGCAGACGGACCGCTGGGAGGGAAAAACTGTTTTTT
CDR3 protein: CASRRTAGREKLFF

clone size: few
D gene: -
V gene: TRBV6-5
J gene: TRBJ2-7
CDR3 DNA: TGTGCCAGCAGCCGCAGAGGATACGAGCAGTACTTC
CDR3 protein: CASSRRGYEQYF

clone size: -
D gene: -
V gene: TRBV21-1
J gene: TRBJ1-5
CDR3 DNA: TGTGCCAGCAGCCCCCTATACGCGACAGGGGGTTGTCAGCCCCAGCATTTT
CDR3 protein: CASSPLYATGGCQPQHF

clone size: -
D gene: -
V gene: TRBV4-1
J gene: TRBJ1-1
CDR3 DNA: TGCGCCAGCAGCCAACGGTACGAGGGAATGAACACTGAAGCTTTCTTT
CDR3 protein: CASSQRYEGMNTEAFF

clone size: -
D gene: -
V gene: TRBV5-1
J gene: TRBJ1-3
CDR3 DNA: TGCGCCAGCAGCCGCGGACAGATGGGAAACACCATATATTTT
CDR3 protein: CASSRGQMGNTIYF

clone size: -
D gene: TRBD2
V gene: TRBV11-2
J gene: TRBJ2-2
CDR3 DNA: TGTGCCAGCAGCTTCCCTAGCGGGGGGGCGAACACCGGGGAGCTGTTTTTT
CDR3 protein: CASSFPSGGANTGELFF

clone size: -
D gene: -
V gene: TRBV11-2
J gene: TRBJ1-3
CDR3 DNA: TGTGCCAGCAGCCCCCCGGAGGATGGAAACACCATATATTTT
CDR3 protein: CASSPPEDGNTIYF

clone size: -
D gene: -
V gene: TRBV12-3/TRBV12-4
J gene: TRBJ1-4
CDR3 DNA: TGTGCCAGCAAGCCCGCAACTAATGAAAAACTGTTTTTT
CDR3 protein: CASKPATNEKLFF

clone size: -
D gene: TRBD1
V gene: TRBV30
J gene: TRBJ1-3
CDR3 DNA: TGTGCCCAGGCAACAGGGGGCAGTGGAGACACCATATATTTT
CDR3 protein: CAQATGGSGDTIYF

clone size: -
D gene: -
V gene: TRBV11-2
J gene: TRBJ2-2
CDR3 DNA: TGTGCCAGCAGCTTAGGACTAAACACCGGGGAGCTGTTTTTT
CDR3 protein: CASSLGLNTGELFF

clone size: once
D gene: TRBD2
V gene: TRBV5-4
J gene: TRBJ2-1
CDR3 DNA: TGTGCCATACAGAGGGGACTAGCGGAGGGAGGCTCCTACAATGAGCAGTTCTTC
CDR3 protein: CAIQRGLAEGGSYNEQFF

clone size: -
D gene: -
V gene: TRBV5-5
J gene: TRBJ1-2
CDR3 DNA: TGTGCCAGCAGCTTGCTAGCCCAGTCCTATGGCTACACCTTC
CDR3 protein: CASSLLAQSYGYTF

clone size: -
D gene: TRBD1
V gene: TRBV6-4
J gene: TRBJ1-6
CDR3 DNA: TGTGCCAGCAGTGACTCGGGGGTTTCCGGGACAGGGGGCGCCGGCGCACCCCTCCACTTT
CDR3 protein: CASSDSGVSGTGGAGAPLHF

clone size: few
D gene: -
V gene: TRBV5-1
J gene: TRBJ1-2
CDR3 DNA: TGCGCCAGCAGCTTGACAGGGCCCTCCTATGGCTACACCTTC
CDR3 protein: CASSLTGPSYGYTF

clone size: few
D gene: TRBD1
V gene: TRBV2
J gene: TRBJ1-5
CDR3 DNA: TGTGCCAGCAGTCGGGACAGGAATAGCAATCAGCCCCAGCATTTT
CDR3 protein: CASSRDRNSNQPQHF

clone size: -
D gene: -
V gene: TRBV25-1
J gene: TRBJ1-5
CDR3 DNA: TGTGCCAGCAGTGGTAGCTCCAGCAATCAGCCCCAGCATTTT
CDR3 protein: CASSGSSSNQPQHF

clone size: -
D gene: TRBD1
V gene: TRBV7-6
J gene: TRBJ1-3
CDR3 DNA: TGTGCCAGCAGCCCCGGACAGGGGACTGGAAACACCATATATTTT
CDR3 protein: CASSPGQGTGNTIYF

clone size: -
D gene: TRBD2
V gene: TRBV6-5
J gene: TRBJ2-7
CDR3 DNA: TGTGCCAGCAGTCGCGGGGGTCCTGTCCCCTACGAGCAGTACTTC
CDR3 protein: CASSRGGPVPYEQYF

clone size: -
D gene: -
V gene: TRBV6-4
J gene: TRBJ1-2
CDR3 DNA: TGTGCAATCGTCAGCACAGGGTCTTCTGGCTACACCTTC
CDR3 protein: CAIVSTGSSGYTF

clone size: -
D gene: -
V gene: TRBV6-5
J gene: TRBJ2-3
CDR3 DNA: TGTGCCAGCAGTACCCAGGGAATTTGGGATACGCAGTATTTT
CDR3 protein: CASSTQGIWDTQYF

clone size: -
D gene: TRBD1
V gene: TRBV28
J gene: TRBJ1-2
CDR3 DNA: TGTGCCAGCAGTCGAATCGGACAGGGTTATAGCTACACCTTC
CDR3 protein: CASSRIGQGYSYTF

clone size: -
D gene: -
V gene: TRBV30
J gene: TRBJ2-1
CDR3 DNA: TGTGCCTGGGCGCAAGGGACTTACAATGAGCAGTTCTTC
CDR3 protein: CAWAQGTYNEQFF

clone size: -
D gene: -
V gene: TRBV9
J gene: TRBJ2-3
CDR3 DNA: TGTGCCAGCAGCGTGAACGGGGGGCGGGATACGCAGTATTTT
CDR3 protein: CASSVNGGRDTQYF

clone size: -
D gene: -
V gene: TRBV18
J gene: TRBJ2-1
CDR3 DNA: TGTGCCAGCTCACCACTGGCAGGGTTCAACAATGAGCAGTTCTTC
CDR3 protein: CASSPLAGFNNEQFF

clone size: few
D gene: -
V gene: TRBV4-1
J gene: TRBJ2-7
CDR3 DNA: TGCGCCAGCAGCCAAGATGAAAAGGGACTTTTCTCCTACGAGCAGTACTTC
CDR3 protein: CASSQDEKGLFSYEQYF

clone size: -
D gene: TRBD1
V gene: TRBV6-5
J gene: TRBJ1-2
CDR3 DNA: TGTGCCAGCGGGGACAGGGTCGTGACTAACTATGGCTACACCTTC
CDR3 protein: CASGDRVVTNYGYTF

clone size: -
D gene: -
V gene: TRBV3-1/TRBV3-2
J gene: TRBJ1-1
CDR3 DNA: TGTGCCAGCAGCCCACGGGACACTGAAGCTTTCTTT
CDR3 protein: CASSPRDTEAFF

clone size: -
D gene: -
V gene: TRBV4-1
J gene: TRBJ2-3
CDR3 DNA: TGCGCCAGCAGCCACCTCGGGTCGCTAGATACGCAGTATTTT
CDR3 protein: CASSHLGSLDTQYF

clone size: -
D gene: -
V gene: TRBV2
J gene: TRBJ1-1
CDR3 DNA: TGTGCCACTCCAGGGACTGAAGCTTTCTTT
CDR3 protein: CATPGTEAFF

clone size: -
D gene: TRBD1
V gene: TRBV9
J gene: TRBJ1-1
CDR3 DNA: TGTGCCAGCAGCGCCCGACAGGGTTCGAACACTGAAGCTTTCTTT
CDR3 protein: CASSARQGSNTEAFF

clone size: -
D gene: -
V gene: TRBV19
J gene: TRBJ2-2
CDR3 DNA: TGTGCCAGTAGTATCAGCAGGGGCACCGGGGAGCTGTTTTTT
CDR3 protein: CASSISRGTGELFF

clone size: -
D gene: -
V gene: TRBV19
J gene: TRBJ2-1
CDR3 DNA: TGTGCCAGTAGTATGTTGGCGGGGGCTTACAATGAGCAGTTCTTC
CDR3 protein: CASSMLAGAYNEQFF

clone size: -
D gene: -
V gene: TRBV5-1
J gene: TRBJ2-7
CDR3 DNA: TGCGCCAGCAGCTTTGGAGAAACCTCCTTTGGAGAGCAGTACTTC
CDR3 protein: CASSFGETSFGEQYF